This is a list of T cell receptor beta chains from one sample in a study of blood T cell repertoires in COVID-19. Repertoires were generated with immunoSEQ multiplex PCR, while TCRdb's copy carries only in-frame clones and drops some. The sample holds 250,000 or so clones, about 87% seen once. What was sequenced was peripheral blood. Every receptor here comes from a man aged 25 to 40 with COVID-19, enrolled during active disease. Each CDR3 is given without its conserved first and last residue. A D gene is named only where the DNA matches it firmly.

j_gene: TRBJ2-7
v_gene: TRBV6-5
d_gene: TRBD1
CDR3aa: ASSMDRGLHEQY

j_gene: TRBJ2-1
v_gene: TRBV27
d_gene: TRBD2
CDR3aa: ASSLLDTPRGGRERNEQF

j_gene: TRBJ2-7
v_gene: TRBV5-6
d_gene: TRBD1
CDR3aa: ASSFSGQGAYEQY

j_gene: TRBJ2-7
v_gene: TRBV7-2
d_gene: .
CDR3aa: ASSTSGGGYEQY

j_gene: TRBJ1-2
v_gene: TRBV19
d_gene: TRBD1
CDR3aa: ASSPTTGKSYGYT

j_gene: TRBJ1-6
v_gene: TRBV5-4
d_gene: TRBD1
CDR3aa: ASSPGTGGRSPLH

j_gene: TRBJ1-1
v_gene: TRBV5-1
d_gene: TRBD1
CDR3aa: ASSLGDRRTEAF

j_gene: TRBJ1-1
v_gene: TRBV19
d_gene: .
CDR3aa: ASSPSLPGRNTEAF

j_gene: TRBJ2-2
v_gene: TRBV28
d_gene: .
CDR3aa: ASSLLFGELF

j_gene: TRBJ1-1
v_gene: TRBV7-9
d_gene: .
CDR3aa: ASSLTDTEAF

j_gene: TRBJ2-1
v_gene: TRBV18
d_gene: .
CDR3aa: ASSQTRGVLEQF

j_gene: TRBJ2-1
v_gene: TRBV3-1/TRBV3-2
d_gene: TRBD2
CDR3aa: ASSPPGVAGTKRYNEQF

j_gene: TRBJ2-6
v_gene: TRBV6-5
d_gene: TRBD1
CDR3aa: ASRTGGSGANVLT

j_gene: TRBJ2-7
v_gene: TRBV19
d_gene: .
CDR3aa: ASSPFIGARGSYEQY

j_gene: TRBJ1-2
v_gene: TRBV4-1
d_gene: TRBD1
CDR3aa: ASSKGQGAPVGGYT

j_gene: TRBJ2-3
v_gene: TRBV4-2
d_gene: TRBD2
CDR3aa: ASSHTGTSGGAYTQY

j_gene: TRBJ1-1
v_gene: TRBV7-9
d_gene: TRBD1
CDR3aa: ASSSPTGTENTEAF

j_gene: TRBJ1-3
v_gene: TRBV6-5
d_gene: .
CDR3aa: ASAGVGNTIY

j_gene: TRBJ2-1
v_gene: TRBV11-2
d_gene: TRBD2
CDR3aa: ASSWSGTSGGAVQF

j_gene: TRBJ1-2
v_gene: TRBV28
d_gene: TRBD1
CDR3aa: ASSYSFTGVSYGYT

j_gene: TRBJ1-2
v_gene: TRBV20-1
d_gene: .
CDR3aa: SAEINYGYT

j_gene: TRBJ1-1
v_gene: TRBV29-1
d_gene: TRBD1
CDR3aa: SVERGQGNTEAF

j_gene: TRBJ2-7
v_gene: TRBV5-6
d_gene: .
CDR3aa: ASSLVGVYEQY

j_gene: TRBJ2-1
v_gene: TRBV20-1
d_gene: TRBD2
CDR3aa: SASRGGTYNEQF

j_gene: TRBJ2-3
v_gene: TRBV5-1
d_gene: .
CDR3aa: ASSSSGITDTQY

j_gene: TRBJ2-7
v_gene: TRBV2
d_gene: TRBD2
CDR3aa: AGREGLAMLYEQY

j_gene: TRBJ1-6
v_gene: TRBV10-3
d_gene: .
CDR3aa: ATSKGGRGVDNSPLH